The present T cell receptor (beta chain) was sequenced within a study of graft-versus-host responses after intestinal transplantation (dated by TCRdb to the early 2020s). Study-wide context: Multivisceral, liver-intestinal, or isolated intestinal transplants were received by the recipients. Every recipient was given anti-thymocyte globulin induction, followed by approximately 3 years of maintenance tacrolimus and steroids. After intestinal transplantation, graft-versus-host and host-versus-graft alloreactive T cell clones were followed in the graft, circulation and bone marrow using bulk TCR-beta CDR3 sequencing. Alloreactive clones were identified by sequencing pre-transplant mixed lymphocyte reaction products and comparing them with unstimulated pre-transplant donor and recipient T cells. Of the roughly 24 intestinal transplant recipients enrolled in the cohort, one of whom was a retransplant, a few patients without pretransplant specimens were excluded. A peak of at least 4% donor T cells among recipient peripheral blood mononuclear cells was the definition used for donor T cell macrochimerism. Rather than going through the commercial service, samples from three later patients were sequenced in-house on an Illumina MiSeq and processed with MiXCR.

The method was the immunoSEQ multiplex PCR assay. For most patients, high-throughput TCR-beta CDR3 sequencing of genomic DNA was performed by Adaptive Biotechnologies. On the authors' methods: Adaptive's ImmunoSEQ software supplied the TCR sequencing data for 15 to 20 patients, while MiXCR and VDJtools were used to process three other patients. Because the origin of CDR3 nucleotide sequences shared between donor and recipient could not be assigned, those sequences were removed. Alloreactive clones required at least 2-fold expansion over unstimulated cells and minimum CFSE-low frequency of 0.002% (template counts) or 0.001% (read counts). Clones were considered mappable if detected in sequenced pre-transplant spleen, lymph node, or MLR CFSE-low populations of the donor or recipient. Cumulative frequency of alloreactive clones was calculated as a percentage of all sequences weighted by copy number. This is the immuneACCESS table as TCRdb keeps it, with only in-frame sequences that have V and J called. A part of the clones is gone; compared with another copy, unresolved V genes explain less than half, and the rest is unexplained. The DNA was the basis for D and trimming; V, J and clone size are from that table. The sample contains 13,000 to 15,000 clones, around three quarters of them found a single time. The ten biggest clones cover just under 4% of the sample.

On this clone itself: No cognate antigen has been identified for it. Base-call qualities are not available, and no considerably larger clone is one nucleotide away.

Dithiothreitol, EDTA incubations and collagenase D digestion were used to isolate intraepithelial and lamina propria lymphocytes from graft specimens. Bulk TCR-beta sequencing was performed on serial intestinal graft biopsy specimens collected as late as 600 days after transplant. On the study overall, not on this receptor specifically: Early after transplant, declines in HvG clones were associated with peak levels of circulating GvH clones. GvH clones were detected in recipient bone marrow, and some appeared earlier in ileal mucosa or blood, consistent with an intestinal mucosal origin. In patients with donor T cell macrochimerism, the allografts had high GvH to HvG T cell clonal ratios. The relatively low number and heterogeneity of intestinal transplant patients limited the conclusions.

The sequence derives from a human patient who received an intestinal transplant, so some T cells may come from the graft donor. Sequences were derived from ileum tissue, sampled approximately 26 days after intestinal transplant.

Read as DNA, the sequence is TGTGCCAGCAGCTCAACAGGGGGGGCGAACACTGAAGCTTTCTTT. Translated, it gives CASSSTGGANTEAFF. The V gene is TRBV7-2 and the J gene is TRBJ1-1; 8 bases in the junction line up with TRBD1. At the junction V is shortened by 4 bases and J by 1 base; bases outside the gene matches: 5. CDR1 and CDR2, looked up from the germline V gene, are SGHTA and FQGNSA. The CDR3 has 15 amino acids, counting the end cysteine and phenylalanine. Solely the CDR3 DNA is kept, with 45 bases framed from the first base. The variable domain in full, with residues beyond the CDR3 obtained from the reference TRBV7-2 and TRBJ1-1 genes, is GAGVSQSPSNKVTEKGKDVELRCDPISGHTALYWYRQSLGQGLEFLIYFQGNSAPDKSGLPSDRFSAERTGGSVSTLTIQRTQQEDSAVYLCASSSTGGANTEAFFGQGTRLTVV.